Listed below are T cell receptor beta chains from one sample, sequenced in a study of T cells in Graves' hyperthyroidism and ophthalmopathy. MiXCR was run by TCRdb on the multiplex PCR reads, yielding one entry per CDR3 protein. The table has 600,000 to 650,000 distinct CDR3 sequences, about 16% seen once; the top ten hold around 4%. Sequencing was carried out using blood. All receptors derive from a woman in her thirties with Graves' hyperthyroidism. The CDR3 runs from the conserved cysteine through the conserved F or W. Each record gives: CDR3 protein, CDR3 DNA, J gene, D gene, clone size, V gene. A D gene is named only where the DNA matches it firmly. Size is stated for part of the rows, as once, few or many counts, or as a class when the clone is expanded.

CDR3aa: CASSPRWAAYFNTGELFF; CDR3nt: TGTGCCAGCAGTCCCCGGTGGGCGGCATACTTCAACACCGGGGAGCTGTTTTTT; j_gene: TRBJ2-2; d_gene: .; abundance: few; v_gene: TRBV27
CDR3aa: CASSRDRSSENTIYF; CDR3nt: TGTGCCAGCAGCCGCGACAGGTCCTCTGAAAACACCATATATTTT; j_gene: TRBJ1-3; d_gene: .; abundance: many; v_gene: TRBV3-1
CDR3aa: CSARKREAAYNEQFF; CDR3nt: TGCAGTGCTAGGAAAAGGGAAGCTGCCTACAATGAGCAGTTCTTC; j_gene: TRBJ2-1; d_gene: .; abundance: .; v_gene: TRBV20-1
CDR3aa: CAIGTNYGYTF; CDR3nt: TGTGCCATTGGCACTAACTATGGCTACACCTTC; j_gene: TRBJ1-2; d_gene: .; abundance: .; v_gene: TRBV10-3
CDR3aa: CSARGQMGSPLHF; CDR3nt: TGCAGTGCTAGAGGACAGATGGGTTCACCCCTCCACTTT; j_gene: TRBJ1-6; d_gene: .; abundance: .; v_gene: TRBV20-1
CDR3aa: CASRQSGGPNNEQFF; CDR3nt: TGTGCCAGCAGGCAAAGCGGGGGACCAAACAATGAGCAGTTCTTC; j_gene: TRBJ2-1; d_gene: TRBD2; abundance: .; v_gene: TRBV7-3
CDR3aa: CASTSPGGQYNEQFF; CDR3nt: TGTGCCAGCACCTCTCCCGGGGGGCAATACAATGAGCAGTTCTTC; j_gene: TRBJ2-1; d_gene: .; abundance: many; v_gene: TRBV28
CDR3aa: CASRDRVSDTQYF; CDR3nt: TGTGCCAGCCGAGACAGGGTATCAGATACGCAGTATTTT; j_gene: TRBJ2-3; d_gene: TRBD1; abundance: many; v_gene: TRBV27
CDR3aa: CASSLTDRREDF; CDR3nt: TGTGCCAGCAGCCTAACCGACCGAAGAGAAGACTTC; j_gene: TRBJ2-7; d_gene: .; abundance: .; v_gene: TRBV7-9
CDR3aa: CASSWGGSTDTQYF; CDR3nt: TGTGCCAGCAGTTGGGGCGGGAGCACAGATACGCAGTATTTT; j_gene: TRBJ2-3; d_gene: .; abundance: many; v_gene: TRBV28
CDR3aa: CASSLVGQLLYEQYF; CDR3nt: TGCGCCAGCAGCTTGGTTGGGCAGCTACTCTACGAGCAGTACTTC; j_gene: TRBJ2-7; d_gene: .; abundance: .; v_gene: TRBV5-1
CDR3aa: CASSFGPKITEQYF; CDR3nt: TGTGCCAGCAGTTTCGGACCGAAAATTACGGAGCAGTACTTC; j_gene: TRBJ2-7; d_gene: .; abundance: many; v_gene: TRBV28
CDR3aa: CASSDPVSNEQFF; CDR3nt: TGTGCCAGCAGCGACCCCGTGAGCAATGAGCAGTTCTTC; j_gene: TRBJ2-1; d_gene: .; abundance: many; v_gene: TRBV3-1
CDR3aa: CASSQGGGSLSPLHF; CDR3nt: TGTGCCAGCAGTCAGGGAGGCGGTTCACTTTCACCCCTCCACTTT; j_gene: TRBJ1-6; d_gene: .; abundance: .; v_gene: TRBV6-1
CDR3aa: CASSLARLAADTQYF; CDR3nt: TGTGCCAGCAGCTTAGCGCGGCTAGCTGCCGATACGCAGTATTTT; j_gene: TRBJ2-3; d_gene: .; abundance: many; v_gene: TRBV7-9
CDR3aa: CSAAGTEIHLKGTDTQYF; CDR3nt: TGCAGTGCTGCTGGGACCGAAATCCATTTAAAAGGCACAGATACGCAGTATTTT; j_gene: TRBJ2-3; d_gene: .; abundance: .; v_gene: TRBV20-1
CDR3aa: CSTFNWGGRDQPQHF; CDR3nt: TGCAGTACTTTCAACTGGGGGGGGAGGGATCAGCCCCAGCATTTT; j_gene: TRBJ1-5; d_gene: .; abundance: .; v_gene: TRBV20-1
CDR3aa: CAIRGQGEETQYF; CDR3nt: TGTGCCATCAGGGGACAGGGGGAAGAGACCCAGTACTTC; j_gene: TRBJ2-5; d_gene: TRBD1; abundance: .; v_gene: TRBV10-3
CDR3aa: CSVGQAEAFF; CDR3nt: TGCAGCGTGGGACAGGCTGAAGCTTTCTTT; j_gene: TRBJ1-1; d_gene: TRBD1; abundance: .; v_gene: TRBV29-1
CDR3aa: CSARKPGQYSNQPQHF; CDR3nt: TGCAGTGCTAGAAAACCCGGACAATATAGCAATCAGCCCCAGCATTTT; j_gene: TRBJ1-5; d_gene: .; abundance: many; v_gene: TRBV20-1
CDR3aa: CASSLSGTGNYEQYF; CDR3nt: TGTGCCAGCAGCCTTTCCGGGACAGGAAACTACGAGCAGTACTTC; j_gene: TRBJ2-7; d_gene: TRBD1; abundance: few; v_gene: TRBV5-8
CDR3aa: CASTGDRGQPQHF; CDR3nt: TGTGCCAGCACCGGTGACAGGGGCCAGCCCCAGCATTTT; j_gene: TRBJ1-5; d_gene: TRBD1; abundance: many; v_gene: TRBV7-2
CDR3aa: CATSGRADTQYF; CDR3nt: TGTGCCACCAGTGGGAGAGCAGATACGCAGTATTTT; j_gene: TRBJ2-3; d_gene: .; abundance: many; v_gene: TRBV24-1
CDR3aa: CAWSEGAAGVNTDTQYF; CDR3nt: TGTGCCTGGAGTGAGGGAGCGGCGGGAGTAAACACAGATACGCAGTATTTT; j_gene: TRBJ2-3; d_gene: TRBD2; abundance: few; v_gene: TRBV30
CDR3aa: CATFLAEFTGELFF; CDR3nt: TGTGCCACCTTCCTCGCGGAGTTCACCGGGGAGCTGTTTTTT; j_gene: TRBJ2-2; d_gene: .; abundance: .; v_gene: TRBV18
CDR3aa: CSARGVAGGSTDTQYF; CDR3nt: TGCAGTGCTAGAGGGGTAGCGGGAGGGAGCACAGATACGCAGTATTTT; j_gene: TRBJ2-3; d_gene: TRBD2; abundance: .; v_gene: TRBV20-1
CDR3aa: CASSLSRENTEAFF; CDR3nt: TGTGCCAGCAGCTTATCCAGGGAGAACACTGAAGCTTTCTTT; j_gene: TRBJ1-1; d_gene: .; abundance: many; v_gene: TRBV7-2
CDR3aa: CASWMDSGLEKLFF; CDR3nt: TGTGCCAGCTGGATGGACAGTGGCCTTGAAAAACTGTTTTTT; j_gene: TRBJ1-4; d_gene: .; abundance: many; v_gene: TRBV2
CDR3aa: CASSPGGVLGDTQYF; CDR3nt: TGTGCCAGCAGTCCAGGTGGTGTCCTGGGGGATACGCAGTATTTT; j_gene: TRBJ2-3; d_gene: .; abundance: .; v_gene: TRBV25-1
CDR3aa: CSAPSGTSGGRVAKNIQYF; CDR3nt: TGCAGTGCCCCATCCGGGACTAGCGGGGGAAGGGTAGCCAAAAACATTCAGTACTTC; j_gene: TRBJ2-4; d_gene: TRBD2; abundance: few; v_gene: TRBV20-1
CDR3aa: CASSPIDRDQETQYF; CDR3nt: TGTGCCAGCAGTCCCATCGACAGGGACCAAGAGACCCAGTACTTC; j_gene: TRBJ2-5; d_gene: TRBD1; abundance: many; v_gene: TRBV28
CDR3aa: CSARGTPRDTQYF; CDR3nt: TGCAGTGCTAGAGGGACGCCCCGGGATACGCAGTATTTT; j_gene: TRBJ2-3; d_gene: .; abundance: few; v_gene: TRBV20-1
CDR3aa: CSGESFASGTGPDTQYF; CDR3nt: TGCAGCGGTGAATCCTTCGCCTCCGGGACAGGGCCAGATACGCAGTATTTT; j_gene: TRBJ2-3; d_gene: TRBD1; abundance: few; v_gene: TRBV29-1
CDR3aa: CASSQGPPAFTGRGSEQYF; CDR3nt: TGCGCCAGCAGCCAAGGGCCCCCCGCCTTCACAGGGAGGGGGTCGGAGCAGTACTTC; j_gene: TRBJ2-7; d_gene: .; abundance: .; v_gene: TRBV4-1
CDR3aa: CASSYSDLAGSTDTQYF; CDR3nt: TGTGCCAGCAGTTATTCGGACCTAGCGGGAAGCACAGATACGCAGTATTTT; j_gene: TRBJ2-3; d_gene: TRBD2; abundance: many; v_gene: TRBV6-2/TRBV6-3
CDR3aa: CASTSGSSYEQYF; CDR3nt: TGCGCCAGCACTAGCGGGAGCTCCTACGAGCAGTACTTC; j_gene: TRBJ2-7; d_gene: TRBD2; abundance: many; v_gene: TRBV5-1